Each of the 17 T cell receptor beta chains below was sequenced from the same sample in a study of cytomegalovirus exposure and HLA in healthy donors. The PCR contained 60 Vbeta and 13 Jbeta primers. Repertoires were generated with immunoSEQ multiplex PCR, while TCRdb's copy carries only in-frame clones and drops some. The data show under 200,000 clones, roughly two thirds seen once. The sample was PBMCs. Source of these receptors: a woman between 18 and 29 years old in good health and CMV-seropositive.

The CDR3 loop reads CASSLGRGGSTNEKLFF. The CDR3 DNA is TGTGCCAGCAGCTTAGGAAGAGGTGGCAGCACTAATGAAAAACTGTTTTTT. The chain carries TRBV7-9 and TRBJ1-4; no definite D call. There are 17 residues in the CDR3. The germline V gene has CDR1 SEHNR and CDR2 FQNEAQ (reference sequence). Trimming removed 1 base at V and 2 bases at J, with 14 bases between.

The chain employs TRBV27 and TRBJ1-6; D might be TRBD1 (5 bases). V shed 5 bases and J shed 5 bases, with 25 bases lying between them. The CDR3 totals 19 residues. Germline CDR1 and CDR2: MNHEY and SMNVEV (reference sequence). CDR3 amino acids: CASSPGRFGGSAHNSPLHF. The CDR3 nucleotides are TGTGCCAGCAGTCCCGGCCGCTTCGGGGGTTCGGCTCATAATTCACCCCTCCACTTT.

V gene TRBV6-1 combines with J gene TRBJ2-6; D ambiguous. CDR3 size: 16 residues. V was clipped by 1 base and J by 2 bases, with 9 bases between them. Germline V CDR1 and CDR2: MNHNS, SASEGT. The CDR3 spells CASSEEAGTGANVLTF. The CDR3 nucleotides read TGTGCCAGCAGTGAAGAGGCAGGAACTGGGGCCAACGTCCTGACTTTC.

The V call is TRBV7-9, the J call TRBJ2-6; 8 bases map to TRBD1. CDR1 and CDR2 from the germline V gene are SEHNR and FQNEAQ (reference sequence). The CDR3 totals 17 residues. V trimming: 6 bases; J trimming: 0 bases; junction bases outside the gene matches: 7. CDR3 amino acids: CASRGQDSLSGANVLTF. CDR3 bases: TGTGCCAGCAGGGGACAGGATTCTCTCTCTGGGGCCAACGTCCTGACTTTC. The whole variable domain, remainder taken from reference TRBV7-9 and TRBJ2-6, is DTGVSQNPRHKITKRGQNVTFRCDPISEHNRLYWYRQTLGQGPEFLTYFQNEAQLEKSRLLSDRFSAERPKGSFSTLEIQRTEQGDSAMYLCASRGQDSLSGANVLTFGAGSRLTVL.

This clone was recorded a few times. The V call is TRBV27, the J call TRBJ2-7; 8 bases agree with TRBD1. CDR1 is MNHEY, CDR2 SMNVEV, per germline (reference sequence). The CDR3 sequence is 12 residues long. J lost 5 bases, V lost 10 bases, and 7 bases had no gene match. CDR3 sequence (DNA): TGTGCCACGGCTGACAGGGGCGACGAGCAGTACTTC. Translated: CATADRGDEQYF.

This chain links TRBV7-6 with TRBJ2-5, with 13 positions matching TRBD2. Germline CDR1 is SGHVS and CDR2 is FNYEAQ. Unmatched junction bases numbered 6, after V lost 4 bases and J lost 7 bases. The length of the CDR3 is 15 residues. The CDR3 region is CASSSRTSGGGTQYF. CDR3 nucleotide sequence: TGTGCCAGCAGCTCAAGGACTAGCGGGGGTGGGACCCAGTACTTC.

The genes are TRBV13 and TRBJ1-1; TRBD1 matches at 8 bases. The junction had 11 bases not matched to a gene; V was cut back by 4 bases and J by 1 base. The germline gives CDR1 PRHDT, CDR2 FYEKMQ (reference sequence). There are 17 residues in the CDR3. The CDR3 sequence: CASSSTGGSETNTEAFF. CDR3 sequence (DNA): TGTGCCAGCAGCTCCACAGGGGGTTCCGAAACGAACACTGAAGCTTTCTTT.

Only one count was recorded for this clone. This chain uses TRBV6-5 with TRBJ1-1; tentative D call: TRBD1 (5 bases). The CDR3 is 14 amino acids. Per the germline V gene, CDR1 is MNHEY and CDR2 is SVGAGI. Trimming stripped 2 bases from V and 3 bases from J, with 10 bases between. CDR3 region: CASSYGGDDTEAFF. The CDR3 DNA reads as TGTGCCAGCAGTTACGGAGGGGATGACACTGAAGCTTTCTTT.

The chain is built from TRBV27 and TRBJ1-2, with D possibly TRBD1 on 5 matching bases. V lost 6 bases and J 12 bases, leaving 20 bases between the germline ends. This CDR3 contains 13 residues. In germline, CDR1 is MNHEY, CDR2 SMNVEV (reference sequence). Here the CDR3 reads CASSLLKGSQNTF. CDR3 bases: TGTGCCAGCAGCCTCCTCAAGGGGTCACAGAACACCTTC.

The chain employs TRBV27 and TRBJ1-2; D is undetermined. This CDR3 is built from 13 residues. Germline loops: CDR1 MNHEY, CDR2 SMNVEV (reference sequence). Trimming stripped 1 base from V and 7 bases from J, with 10 bases between. The CDR3 is CASSLCALCGYTF. As DNA, the CDR3 is TGTGCCAGCAGTTTATGCGCCTTATGTGGCTACACCTTC.

The genes are TRBV7-3 and TRBJ2-7; TRBD1 matches at 9 bases. The V gene end was trimmed by 4 bases and the J gene end by 5 bases; junction bases not matched to a gene: 9. The CDR3 covers 15 residues. The germline CDR1 and CDR2 sequences are SGHTA and FQGTGA. The CDR3 bases are TGTGCCAGCAGCTCTGAACCGGGACAGGGCCACGAGCAGTACTTC. This gives the protein CASSSEPGQGHEQYF. The whole variable domain, remainder taken from reference TRBV7-3 and TRBJ2-7, is GAGVSQTPSNKVTEKGKYVELRCDPISGHTALYWYRQSLGQGPEFLIYFQGTGAADDSGLPNDRFFAVRPEGSVSTLKIQRTERGDSAVYLCASSSEPGQGHEQYFGPGTRLTVT.

This clone appeared once. V is TRBV4-2 and J is TRBJ2-7; TRBD2 agrees at 12 bases. The CDR3 runs to 16 residues. Looked up from germline, CDR1 is LGHNA and CDR2 is YNFKEQ. Trimming took 0 bases from V and 5 from J; bases not matched to a gene: 5. The CDR3 nucleotides are TGTGCCAGCAGCCAAGAGGCTAGCGGGGGGGGCGACGAGCAGTACTTC. Translating gives CASSQEASGGGDEQYF.

The chain joins TRBV29-1 to TRBJ2-7, with TRBD2 matching over 7 bases. Trimming cost V 4 bases and J 0 bases; bases outside gene matches: 3. CDR3 length equals 13 residues. CDR1 SQVTM and CDR2 ANQGSEA come from the germline V gene. The CDR3 DNA reads as TGCAGCGTTGTGGGCGGGGGCTCCTACGAGCAGTACTTC. This gives the protein CSVVGGGSYEQYF.

This clone occurred a few times. The J gene is TRBJ1-5, the V gene TRBV11-2, with unresolved D. CDR1 is SGHAT, CDR2 FQNNGV, per germline. Trimming stripped 2 bases from V and 4 bases from J, with 6 bases between. The CDR3 is 13 amino acids. The CDR3 DNA reads as TGTGCCAGCAGCTTAAGGGAGAATCAGCCCCAGCATTTT. It is translated as CASSLRENQPQHF.

The CDR3 DNA sequence: TGTGCCAGCAGTTCCAAGCAAGGGACTAACACCGGGGAGCTGTTTTTT. It codes for CASSSKQGTNTGELFF. V gene TRBV28 combines with J gene TRBJ2-2; D is perhaps TRBD2 (6 bases). The ends were cut back, 4 bases at V and 2 bases at J, with 14 bases in the middle. The CDR3 spans 16 residues. Germline CDR1 is MDHEN and CDR2 is SYDVKM. Full variable domain (remainder filled in from reference TRBV28 and TRBJ2-2): DVKVTQSSRYLVKRTGEKVFLECVQDMDHENMFWYRQDPGLGLRLIYFSYDVKMKEKGDIPEGYSVSREKKERFSLILESASTNQTSMYLCASSSKQGTNTGELFFGEGSRLTVL.

V usage is TRBV28 and J usage is TRBJ1-1, with a possible D match to TRBD1 (5 bases). V was trimmed by 1 base and J by 3 bases, leaving 15 bases between them. The germline gives CDR1 MDHEN, CDR2 SYDVKM. This CDR3 is 16 amino acids long. In DNA form, the CDR3 reads TGTGCCAGCAGTTTATATGGGGGGTTTAGGGACACTGAAGCTTTCTTT. Amino acids: CASSLYGGFRDTEAFF.

The chain employs TRBV18 and TRBJ2-7; D is perhaps TRBD1 (5 bases). Deletions cut 3 bases from V and 0 bases from J, with 6 bases between. CDR1 and CDR2 (germline): KGHSH, LQKENI. The CDR3 has 13 residues. The CDR3 coding sequence is TGTGCCAGCTCACCGACAGTCTCCTACGAGCAGTACTTC. This codes for CASSPTVSYEQYF.